This TCR beta chain appears in the sequencing data of a study of T cell responses to AZD1222 COVID-19 vaccine. Overall study findings and caveats: CD4 TCRs linked to vaccination spanned spike, dominating at 160-218 and 743-854.

Of note for this clone: The antigen remains unidentified.

Germline V CDR1 and CDR2: SGHAT, FQNNGV. The ends were cut back, 0 bases at V and 0 bases at J, with 13 bases in the middle. The CDR3 is made up of 17 amino acids. Measured with immunoSEQ multiplex PCR; TCRdb has only the in-frame clones, and not every one. Of over 110,000 clones in the sample, approximately 87% were seen once. The TCR comes from an adult who received the AZD1222 COVID-19 vaccine. This material consisted of peripheral blood, taken 28 days after the second AZD1222 dose. This chain uses TRBV11-2 with TRBJ2-3; D is unresolved. CDR3 region: CASSLDLRQTSTDTQYF. CDR3 sequence (DNA): TGTGCCAGCAGCTTAGACTTGAGGCAGACTAGCACAGATACGCAGTATTTT.